A selection of T cell receptor beta chains follows, all from one sample in a study of cytomegalovirus exposure and HLA in healthy donors. Profiled with immunoSEQ multiplex PCR; TCRdb holds only in-frame clones, not every one. In the table there are tens of thousands of clones, 78% of which are singletons. The sample taken for sequencing was PBMCs. The receptors originated from a woman in her 40s in good health and CMV-seropositive. Each CDR3 is given with its conserved first and last residue. Each record gives: J gene, V gene, CDR3 protein.

>TRBJ2-3|TRBV10-3
CAISEPTSAERYTDTQYF
>TRBJ2-5|TRBV19
CASSIGGIQETQYF
>TRBJ2-7|TRBV5-8
CASRGQGGYEQYF
>TRBJ2-3|TRBV5-1
CASSGGTGNADTQYF
>TRBJ2-5|TRBV7-2
CASSLGGLAGVRETQYF
>TRBJ1-2|TRBV19
CASSILRDRDNYGYTF
>TRBJ1-2|TRBV28
CASCEGSDPGDYGYTF
>TRBJ2-1|TRBV19
CASSNPGSPYNEQFF
>TRBJ1-1|TRBV11-2
CASSRGYTTEAFF
>TRBJ2-3|TRBV2
CASSEARGNTDTQYF
>TRBJ2-3|TRBV13
CASSLGRAGTDTQYF
>TRBJ2-5|TRBV7-2
CASSLAGQGNRETQYF
>TRBJ2-7|TRBV28
CASSLSAYSREQYF
>TRBJ1-1|TRBV18
CASSPETAMNTEAFF
>TRBJ1-1|TRBV6-5
CASSYSQANTEAFF
>TRBJ2-1|TRBV15
CATSRDLPGRVLF
>TRBJ2-7|TRBV2
CASIATSGRREQYF
>TRBJ2-7|TRBV11-2
CASGNILAGARGYEQYF
>TRBJ2-7|TRBV5-1
CASSSGTSGRRSPYEQYF
>TRBJ1-2|TRBV7-3
CASSLDRNYGYPF
>TRBJ2-7|TRBV28
CASSIFSGGVYEQYF